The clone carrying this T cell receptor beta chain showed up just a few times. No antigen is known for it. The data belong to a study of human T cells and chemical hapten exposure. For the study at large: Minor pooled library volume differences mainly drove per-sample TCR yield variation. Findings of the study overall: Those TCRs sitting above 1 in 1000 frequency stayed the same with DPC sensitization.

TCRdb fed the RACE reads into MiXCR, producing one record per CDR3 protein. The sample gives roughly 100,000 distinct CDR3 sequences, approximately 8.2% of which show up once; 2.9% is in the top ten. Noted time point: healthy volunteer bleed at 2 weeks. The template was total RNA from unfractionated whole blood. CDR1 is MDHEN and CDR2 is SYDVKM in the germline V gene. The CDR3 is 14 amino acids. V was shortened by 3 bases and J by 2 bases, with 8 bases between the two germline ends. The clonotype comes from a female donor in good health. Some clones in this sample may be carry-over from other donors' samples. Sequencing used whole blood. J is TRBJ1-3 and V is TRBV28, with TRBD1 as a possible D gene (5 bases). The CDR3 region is CASSFGGPGNTIYF. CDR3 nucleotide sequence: TGTGCCAGCAGTTTTGGGGGTCCTGGAAACACCATATATTTT.